This TCR beta chain is from a study of shared clonotypes between healthy human individuals. In germline, CDR1 is WNHNN, CDR2 SYGVQD (reference sequence). CDR3 length: 11 residues. The V end was cut by 6 bases, the J end by 4 bases, with 6 bases between. Clones were sequenced by immunoSEQ multiplex PCR, and TCRdb holds only the in-frame ones, with some missing. The sample consists of fewer than 850,000 clones, 90% to 97% of them appearing once. As defined, naive CD8 cells were CD45RO-negative and positively selected for CCR7, with terminally differentiated effector memory CD45RA+ cells excluded. The receptor's source is a man under 40 in good health. V is TRBV10-1 and J is TRBJ2-5; TRBD1 is a possible D gene (5 bases). Sequencing was performed on naive CD8+ T cells sorted from blood. Here the CDR3 reads CASSRAETQYF. As DNA, the CDR3 is TGCGCCAGCAGCAGGGCAGAGACCCAGTACTTC.